These 3 T cell receptor beta chains came from one sample sequenced in a study of cytomegalovirus exposure and HLA in healthy donors. The PCR employed 60 Vbeta primers together with 13 Jbeta primers. The protocol was immunoSEQ multiplex PCR, while the TCRdb copy is restricted to in-frame clones and leaves out a portion. The repertoire consists of about 140,000 clones, with roughly three fifths occurring once and the leading ten covering around 6%. What was sequenced was PBMCs. Every receptor here comes from a woman aged 55-69 years in good health and CMV-seronegative.

The genes are TRBV5-1 and TRBJ1-1; a possible D gene is TRBD1 (5 bases). This CDR3 region has 15 residues. Germline V gene data show CDR1 as SGHRS and CDR2 as YFSETQ. Trimming shortened V by 3 bases and J by 2 bases, and 14 bases separated the two germline ends. The CDR3 here is CASSSQVTENTEAFF. The CDR3 nucleotides are TGCGCCAGCAGCTCTCAGGTGACAGAAAACACTGAAGCTTTCTTT.

The V gene is TRBV20-1, the J gene TRBJ2-7; no reliable D call. The CDR3 length is 11 residues. Between the trimmed V and J ends, which lost 3 bases and 4 bases, there was a span of 7 bases. Germline lookup yields CDR1 DFQATT and CDR2 SNEGSKA (reference sequence). CDR3 protein: CSASTLYEQYF. As DNA, the CDR3 is TGCAGTGCTAGCACTTTGTACGAGCAGTACTTC.

The chain uses TRBV6-1 and TRBJ1-3; unclear D gene. CDR3 size: 13 residues. Germline V gene lookup returns CDR1 MNHNS and CDR2 SASEGT. The V and J ends lost 5 bases and 0 bases respectively, with 5 bases between them. The CDR3 loop is CASSQNSGNTIYF. The DNA of the CDR3 is TGTGCCAGCAGTCAAAACTCTGGAAACACCATATATTTT.